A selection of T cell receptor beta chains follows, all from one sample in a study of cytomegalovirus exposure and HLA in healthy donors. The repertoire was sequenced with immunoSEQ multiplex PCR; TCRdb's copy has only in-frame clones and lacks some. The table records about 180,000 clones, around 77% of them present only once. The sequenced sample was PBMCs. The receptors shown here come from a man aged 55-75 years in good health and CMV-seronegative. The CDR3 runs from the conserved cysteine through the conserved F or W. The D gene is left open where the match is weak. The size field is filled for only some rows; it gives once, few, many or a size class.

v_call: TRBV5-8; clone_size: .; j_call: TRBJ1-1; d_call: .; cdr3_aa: CASSLPRQWLNTEAFF; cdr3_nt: TGTGCCAGCAGCTTGCCGAGACAGTGGTTGAACACTGAAGCTTTCTTT
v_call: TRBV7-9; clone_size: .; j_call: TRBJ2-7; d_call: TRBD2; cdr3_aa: CSSSFGLAGQTYEQYF; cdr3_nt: TGTTCCAGCAGCTTTGGGCTAGCGGGACAAACCTACGAGCAGTACTTC
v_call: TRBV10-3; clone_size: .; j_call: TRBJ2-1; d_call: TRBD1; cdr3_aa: CAISESTGEEQFF; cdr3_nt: TGTGCCATCAGTGAGTCCACAGGGGAGGAGCAGTTCTTC
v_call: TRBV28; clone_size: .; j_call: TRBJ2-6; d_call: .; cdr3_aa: CASRGVGANVLTF; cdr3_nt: TGTGCCAGCAGAGGGGTGGGGGCCAACGTCCTGACTTTC
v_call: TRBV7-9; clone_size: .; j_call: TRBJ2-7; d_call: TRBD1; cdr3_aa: CASSLGPGTGGYEQYF; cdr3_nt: TGTGCCAGCAGCTTAGGCCCCGGGACAGGGGGCTACGAGCAGTACTTC
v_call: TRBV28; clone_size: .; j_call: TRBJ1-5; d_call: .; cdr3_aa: CASTLQNYSNQPQHF; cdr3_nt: TGTGCCAGCACGTTACAGAATTATAGCAATCAGCCCCAGCATTTT
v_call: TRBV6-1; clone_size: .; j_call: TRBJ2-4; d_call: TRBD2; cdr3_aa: CASSEIAGVGGKNIQYF; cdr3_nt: TGTGCCAGCAGTGAGATAGCGGGGGTTGGGGGCAAAAACATTCAGTACTTC
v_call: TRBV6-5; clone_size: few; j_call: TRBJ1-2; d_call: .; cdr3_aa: CASSEGGGNSYTF; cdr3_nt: TGTGCCAGCAGTGAAGGAGGCGGGAATAGCTACACCTTC
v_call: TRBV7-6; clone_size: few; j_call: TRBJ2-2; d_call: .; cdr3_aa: CASSLGLLNTGELFF; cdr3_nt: TGTGCCAGCAGCTTAGGGCTCTTGAACACCGGGGAGCTGTTTTTT
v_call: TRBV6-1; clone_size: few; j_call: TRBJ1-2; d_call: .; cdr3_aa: CASSEALPQAGYGYTF; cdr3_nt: TGTGCCAGCAGTGAAGCCTTACCTCAGGCAGGCTATGGCTACACCTTC
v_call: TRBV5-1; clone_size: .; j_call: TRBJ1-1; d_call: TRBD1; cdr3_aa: CASSVRQGATDTEAFF; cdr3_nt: TGCGCCAGCAGCGTCCGACAGGGGGCGACGGACACTGAAGCTTTCTTT
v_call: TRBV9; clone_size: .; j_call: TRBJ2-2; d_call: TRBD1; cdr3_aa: CASSPRTGGVSGELFF; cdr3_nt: TGTGCCAGCAGCCCCAGGACAGGGGGCGTCTCCGGGGAGCTGTTTTTT
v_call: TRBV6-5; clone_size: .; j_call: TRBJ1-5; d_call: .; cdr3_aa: CASRISGYSNQPQHF; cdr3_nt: TGTGCCAGCCGCATTTCGGGTTATAGCAATCAGCCCCAGCATTTT
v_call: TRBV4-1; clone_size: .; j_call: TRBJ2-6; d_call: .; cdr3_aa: CASSGVTGLSGANVLTF; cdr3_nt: TGCGCCAGCAGTGGGGTTACAGGGCTCTCTGGGGCCAACGTCCTGACTTTC
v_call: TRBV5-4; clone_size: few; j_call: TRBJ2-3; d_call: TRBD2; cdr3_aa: CASSTPGGDTQYF; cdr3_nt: TGTGCCAGCAGCACGCCGGGGGGGGATACGCAGTATTTT
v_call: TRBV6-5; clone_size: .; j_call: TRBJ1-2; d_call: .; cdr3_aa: CASSYRRFQGSYGYTF; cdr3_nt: TGTGCCAGCAGTTACCGACGATTTCAGGGCTCCTATGGCTACACCTTC
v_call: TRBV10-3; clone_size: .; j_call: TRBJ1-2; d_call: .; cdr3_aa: CAISESRGLYGYTF; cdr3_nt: TGTGCCATCAGTGAGTCGAGGGGACTCTATGGCTACACCTTC
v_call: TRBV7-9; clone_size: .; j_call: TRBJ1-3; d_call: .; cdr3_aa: CASKGVFGNTIYF; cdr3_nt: TGTGCCAGCAAGGGGGTCTTTGGAAACACCATATATTTT
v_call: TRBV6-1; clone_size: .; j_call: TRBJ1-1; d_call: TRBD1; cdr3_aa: CASSVGQGNTEAFF; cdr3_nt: TGTGCCAGCAGTGTGGGACAGGGAAACACTGAAGCTTTCTTT
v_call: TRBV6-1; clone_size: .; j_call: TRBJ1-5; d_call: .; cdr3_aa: CASSEQGPYSNQPQHF; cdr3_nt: TGTGCCAGCAGCGAACAGGGTCCGTATAGCAATCAGCCCCAGCATTTT
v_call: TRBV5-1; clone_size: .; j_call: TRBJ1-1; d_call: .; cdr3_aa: CASSLDRDSPTEAFF; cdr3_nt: TGCGCCAGCAGCTTGGACCGGGACTCTCCCACTGAAGCTTTCTTT
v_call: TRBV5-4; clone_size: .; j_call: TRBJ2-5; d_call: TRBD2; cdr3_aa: CASSAGGQETQYF; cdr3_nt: TGTGCCAGCAGCGCGGGGGGGCAGGAGACCCAGTACTTC
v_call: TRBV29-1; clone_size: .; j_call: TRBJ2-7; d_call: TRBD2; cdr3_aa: CSVLAGKTYEQYF; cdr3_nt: TGCAGCGTACTAGCGGGGAAAACCTACGAGCAGTACTTC
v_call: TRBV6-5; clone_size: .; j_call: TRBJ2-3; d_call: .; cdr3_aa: CASSLLDTQYF; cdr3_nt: TGTGCCAGCAGTTTACTAGATACGCAGTATTTT
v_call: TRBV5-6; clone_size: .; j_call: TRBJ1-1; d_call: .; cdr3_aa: CASSRQNTEAFF; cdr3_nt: TGTGCCAGCAGCCGACAGAACACTGAAGCTTTCTTT
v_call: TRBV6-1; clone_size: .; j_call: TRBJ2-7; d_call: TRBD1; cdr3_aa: CASSARQGSSEQYF; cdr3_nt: TGTGCCAGCAGTGCTAGACAGGGTTCCTCCGAGCAGTACTTC
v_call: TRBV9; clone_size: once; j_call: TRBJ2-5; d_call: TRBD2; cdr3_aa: CASSATSPGGETQYF; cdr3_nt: TGTGCCAGCAGCGCGACTAGCCCGGGGGGGGAGACCCAGTACTTC
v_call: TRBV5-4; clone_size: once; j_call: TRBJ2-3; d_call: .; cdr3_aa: CASSPGLGPSTDTQYF; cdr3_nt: TGTGCCAGCAGCCCCGGACTGGGCCCCAGCACAGATACGCAGTATTTT
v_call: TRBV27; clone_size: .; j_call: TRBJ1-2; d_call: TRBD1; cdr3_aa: CASSPETGTGGNYGYTF; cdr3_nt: TGTGCCAGCAGTCCCGAAACCGGGACAGGGGGCAACTATGGCTACACCTTC
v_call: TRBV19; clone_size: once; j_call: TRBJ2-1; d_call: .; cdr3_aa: CASQGAVSLYNEQFF; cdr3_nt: TGTGCCAGCCAGGGCGCAGTTTCCCTCTACAATGAGCAGTTCTTC
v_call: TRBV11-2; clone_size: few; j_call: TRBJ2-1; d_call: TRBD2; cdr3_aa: CASSARLADNEQFF; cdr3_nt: TGTGCCAGCAGCGCGAGACTAGCGGACAATGAGCAGTTCTTC
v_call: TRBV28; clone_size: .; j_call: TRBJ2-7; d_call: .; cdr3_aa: CASRETGYEQYF; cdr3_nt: TGTGCCAGCAGGGAAACAGGGTACGAGCAGTACTTC
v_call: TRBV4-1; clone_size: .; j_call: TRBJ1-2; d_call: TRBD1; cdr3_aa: CASSQGTGQGYGYTF; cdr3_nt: TGCGCCAGCAGCCAGGGAACCGGACAGGGCTATGGCTACACCTTC
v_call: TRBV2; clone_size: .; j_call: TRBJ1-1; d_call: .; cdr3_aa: CASSQKEGGNTEAFF; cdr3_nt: TGTGCCAGCAGTCAAAAGGAGGGAGGGAACACTGAAGCTTTCTTT
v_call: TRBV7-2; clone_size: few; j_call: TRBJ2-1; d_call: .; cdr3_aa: CASSLGVDPTVNEQFF; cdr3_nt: TGTGCCAGCAGCTTAGGGGTAGATCCAACAGTGAATGAGCAGTTCTTC
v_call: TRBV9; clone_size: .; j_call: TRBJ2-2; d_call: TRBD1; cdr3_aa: CASSSRTGMGFTGELFF; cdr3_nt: TGTGCCAGCAGCTCCAGGACAGGGATGGGTTTTACCGGGGAGCTGTTTTTT
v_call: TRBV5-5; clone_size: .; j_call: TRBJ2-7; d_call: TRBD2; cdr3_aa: CASSRLAGPNYEQYF; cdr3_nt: TGTGCCAGCAGCCGACTAGCGGGACCCAACTACGAGCAGTACTTC
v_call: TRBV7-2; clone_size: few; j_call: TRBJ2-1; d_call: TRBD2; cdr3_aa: CASSTYPSGSYNEQFF; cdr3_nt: TGTGCCAGCAGCACCTACCCTAGCGGGAGCTACAATGAGCAGTTCTTC
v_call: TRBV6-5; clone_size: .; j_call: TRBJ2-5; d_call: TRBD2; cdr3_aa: CATRTSGKQETQYF; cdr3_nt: TGTGCCACCCGGACTAGCGGGAAACAAGAGACCCAGTACTTC
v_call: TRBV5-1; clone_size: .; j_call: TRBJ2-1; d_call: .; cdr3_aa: CASVRGSSYNEQFF; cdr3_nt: TGCGCCAGCGTCCGAGGCAGCTCCTACAATGAGCAGTTCTTC
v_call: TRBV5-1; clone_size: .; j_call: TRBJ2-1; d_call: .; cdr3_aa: CASSAGLYNEQFF; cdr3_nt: TGCGCCAGCAGCGCGGGCCTCTACAATGAGCAGTTCTTC
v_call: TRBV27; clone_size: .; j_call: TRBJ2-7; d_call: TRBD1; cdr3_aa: CASSLQTGGHEQYF; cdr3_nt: TGTGCCAGCAGTTTACAAACAGGGGGCCACGAGCAGTACTTC
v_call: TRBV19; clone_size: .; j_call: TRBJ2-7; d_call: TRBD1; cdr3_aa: CASSAGQGYEQYF; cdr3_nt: TGTGCCAGTAGTGCCGGACAGGGCTACGAGCAGTACTTC
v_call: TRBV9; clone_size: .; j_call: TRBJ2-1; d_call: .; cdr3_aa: CASSVGSRVGNEQFF; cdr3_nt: TGTGCCAGCAGCGTAGGAAGTCGGGTGGGCAATGAGCAGTTCTTC
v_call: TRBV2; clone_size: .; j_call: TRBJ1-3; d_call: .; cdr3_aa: CASRDSLFSGNTIYF; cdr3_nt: TGTGCCAGCAGAGATAGTTTGTTCTCTGGAAACACCATATATTTT
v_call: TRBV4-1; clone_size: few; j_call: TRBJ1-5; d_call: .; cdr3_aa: CASSQARQSNQPQHF; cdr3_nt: TGCGCCAGCAGCCAAGCCCGACAGTCCAATCAGCCCCAGCATTTT
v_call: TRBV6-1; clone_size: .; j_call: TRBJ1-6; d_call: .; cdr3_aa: CASREQGNSPLHF; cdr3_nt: TGTGCCAGCAGAGAGCAGGGGAATTCACCCCTCCACTTT
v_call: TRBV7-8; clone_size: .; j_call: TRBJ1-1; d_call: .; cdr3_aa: CASSLVSGVTFF; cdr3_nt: TGTGCCAGCAGCTTAGTGTCAGGGGTAACTTTCTTT
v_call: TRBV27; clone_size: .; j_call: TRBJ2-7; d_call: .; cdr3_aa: CASSSAGVTTYEQYF; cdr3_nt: TGTGCCAGCAGTTCCGCCGGGGTTACCACGTACGAGCAGTACTTC
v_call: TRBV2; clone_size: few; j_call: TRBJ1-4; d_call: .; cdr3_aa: CASSVLQKLFF; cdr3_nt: TGTGCCAGCAGTGTCTTACAGAAACTGTTTTTT
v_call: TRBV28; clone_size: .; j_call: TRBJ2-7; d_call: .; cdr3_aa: CASRPRDGSHEQYF; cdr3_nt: TGTGCCAGCAGACCTCGCGACGGGTCTCACGAGCAGTACTTC
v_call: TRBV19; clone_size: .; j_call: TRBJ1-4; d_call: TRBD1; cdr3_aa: CASSAKTGGQKLFF; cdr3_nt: TGTGCCAGTAGTGCGAAGACAGGGGGCCAAAAACTGTTTTTT
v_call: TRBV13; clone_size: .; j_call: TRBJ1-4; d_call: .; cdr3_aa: CASSFYSGSNEKLFF; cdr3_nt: TGTGCCAGCAGCTTTTATAGCGGCAGTAATGAAAAACTGTTTTTT
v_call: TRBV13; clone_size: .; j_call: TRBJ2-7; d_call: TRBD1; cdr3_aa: CASSLEQGGPYEQYF; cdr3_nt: TGTGCCAGCAGCTTAGAACAGGGGGGCCCCTACGAGCAGTACTTC
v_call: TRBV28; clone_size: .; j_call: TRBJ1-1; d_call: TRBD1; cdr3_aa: CATTGTEAFF; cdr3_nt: TGTGCCACGACAGGGACTGAAGCTTTCTTT
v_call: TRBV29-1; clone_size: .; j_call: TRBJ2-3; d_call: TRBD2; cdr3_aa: CSAGLAGFTDTQYF; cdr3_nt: TGCAGCGCCGGACTAGCGGGTTTCACAGATACGCAGTATTTT
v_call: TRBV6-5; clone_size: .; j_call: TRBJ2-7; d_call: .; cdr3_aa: CASTRLGEQYF; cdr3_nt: TGTGCCAGCACCCGACTCGGGGAGCAGTACTTC